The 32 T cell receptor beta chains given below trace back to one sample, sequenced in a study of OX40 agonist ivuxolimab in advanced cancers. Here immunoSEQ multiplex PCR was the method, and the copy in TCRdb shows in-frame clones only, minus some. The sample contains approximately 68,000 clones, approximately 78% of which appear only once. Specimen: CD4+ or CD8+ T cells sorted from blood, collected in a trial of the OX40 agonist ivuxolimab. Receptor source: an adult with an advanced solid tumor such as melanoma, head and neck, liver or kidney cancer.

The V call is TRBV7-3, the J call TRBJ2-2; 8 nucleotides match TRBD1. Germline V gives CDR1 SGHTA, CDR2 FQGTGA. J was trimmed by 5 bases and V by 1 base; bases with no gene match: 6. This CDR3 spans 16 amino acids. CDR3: CASSLNPGGLTGELFF. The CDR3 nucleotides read TGTGCCAGCAGCTTAAATCCAGGGGGCTTAACCGGGGAGCTGTTTTTT.

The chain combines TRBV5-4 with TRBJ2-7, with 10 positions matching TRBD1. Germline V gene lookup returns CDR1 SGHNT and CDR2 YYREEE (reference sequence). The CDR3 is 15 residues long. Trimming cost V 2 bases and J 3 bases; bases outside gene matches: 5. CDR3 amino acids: CASSFGGTGVYEQYF. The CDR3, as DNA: TGTGCCAGCAGCTTCGGGGGGACAGGGGTCTACGAGCAGTACTTC.

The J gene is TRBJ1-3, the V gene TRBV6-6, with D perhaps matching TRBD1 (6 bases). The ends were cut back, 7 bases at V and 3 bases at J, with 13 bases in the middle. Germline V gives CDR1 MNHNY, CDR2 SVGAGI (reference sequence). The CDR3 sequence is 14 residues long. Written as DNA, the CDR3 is TGTGCCAGCAAGGGGGGGCCGGGTGGAAACACCATATATTTT. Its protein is CASKGGPGGNTIYF.

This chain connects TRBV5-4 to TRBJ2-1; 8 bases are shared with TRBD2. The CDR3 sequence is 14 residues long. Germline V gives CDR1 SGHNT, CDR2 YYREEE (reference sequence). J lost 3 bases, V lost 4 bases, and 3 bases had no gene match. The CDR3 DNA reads TGTGCCAGCAGCCCTGGGACTAGCTACAATGAGCAGTTCTTC. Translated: CASSPGTSYNEQFF.

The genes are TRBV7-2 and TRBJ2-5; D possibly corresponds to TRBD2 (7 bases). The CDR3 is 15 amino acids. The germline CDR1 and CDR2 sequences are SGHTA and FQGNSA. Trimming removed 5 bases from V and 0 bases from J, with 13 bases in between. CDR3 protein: CASSPWGGHQETQYF. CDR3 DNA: TGTGCCAGCAGCCCATGGGGGGGGCACCAAGAGACCCAGTACTTC.

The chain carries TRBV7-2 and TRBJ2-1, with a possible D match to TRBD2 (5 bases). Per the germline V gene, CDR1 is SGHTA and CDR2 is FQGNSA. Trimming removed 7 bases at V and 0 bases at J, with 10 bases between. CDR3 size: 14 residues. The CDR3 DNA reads TGTGCCAGCACCCCGGGGAGCTCCTACAATGAGCAGTTCTTC. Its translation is CASTPGSSYNEQFF.

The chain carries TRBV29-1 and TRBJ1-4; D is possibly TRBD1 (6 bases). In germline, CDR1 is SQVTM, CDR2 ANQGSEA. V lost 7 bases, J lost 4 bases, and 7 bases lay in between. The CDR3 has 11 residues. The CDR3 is CSADSNEKLFF. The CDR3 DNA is TGCAGCGCGGACAGTAATGAAAAACTGTTTTTT.

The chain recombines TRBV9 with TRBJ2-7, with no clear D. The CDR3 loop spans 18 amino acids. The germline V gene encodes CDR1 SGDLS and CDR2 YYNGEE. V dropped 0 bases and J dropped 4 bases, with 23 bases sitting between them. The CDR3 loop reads CASSVGTSGVTHKYEQYV. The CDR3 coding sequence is TGTGCCAGCAGCGTAGGGACCTCAGGCGTCACACACAAATACGAGCAGTACGTC.

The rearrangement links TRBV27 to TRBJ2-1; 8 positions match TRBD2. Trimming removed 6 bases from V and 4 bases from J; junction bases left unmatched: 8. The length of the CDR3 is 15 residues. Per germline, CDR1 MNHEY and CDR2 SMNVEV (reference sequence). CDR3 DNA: TGTGCCAGCAGCCCCATCGCGGGGGGATACAATGAGCAGTTCTTC. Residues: CASSPIAGGYNEQFF.

CDR3 sequence (DNA): TGTGCCAGCAGCTTGGGCTTATTAGGGGGTATTAATCAGCCCCAGCATTTT. Its translation is CASSLGLLGGINQPQHF. This chain connects TRBV5-5 to TRBJ1-5; D possibly corresponds to TRBD1 (6 bases). Germline lookup yields CDR1 SGHKS and CDR2 YYEKEE (reference sequence). The CDR3 loop spans 17 amino acids. V was shortened by 0 bases and J by 4 bases, with 17 bases between the two germline ends.

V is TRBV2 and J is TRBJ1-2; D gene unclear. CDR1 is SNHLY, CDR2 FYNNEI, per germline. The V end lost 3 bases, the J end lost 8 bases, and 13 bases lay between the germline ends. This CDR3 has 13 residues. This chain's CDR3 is CASSDPGLGGYTF. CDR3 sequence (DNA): TGTGCCAGCAGTGATCCGGGCCTCGGCGGCTACACCTTC. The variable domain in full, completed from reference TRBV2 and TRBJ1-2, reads EPEVTQTPSHQVTQMGQEVILRCVPISNHLYFYWYRQILGQKVEFLVSFYNNEISEKSEIFDDQFSVERPDGSNFTLKIRSTKLEDSAMYFCASSDPGLGGYTFGSGTRLTVV.

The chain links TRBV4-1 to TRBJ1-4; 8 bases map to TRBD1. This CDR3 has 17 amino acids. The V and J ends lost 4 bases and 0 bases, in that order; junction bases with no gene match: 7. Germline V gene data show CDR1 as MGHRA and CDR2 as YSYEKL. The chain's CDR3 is CASSPWTGPSTNEKLFF. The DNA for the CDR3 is TGCGCCAGCAGCCCATGGACAGGGCCTTCAACTAATGAAAAACTGTTTTTT.

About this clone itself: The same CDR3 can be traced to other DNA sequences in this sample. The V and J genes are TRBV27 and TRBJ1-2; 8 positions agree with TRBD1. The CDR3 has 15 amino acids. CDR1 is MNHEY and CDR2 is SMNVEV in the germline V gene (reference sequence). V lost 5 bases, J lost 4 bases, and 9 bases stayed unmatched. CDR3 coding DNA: TGTGCCAGCAGTGTCGACAGGGGATGGGGCTATGGCTACACCTTC. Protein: CASSVDRGWGYGYTF.

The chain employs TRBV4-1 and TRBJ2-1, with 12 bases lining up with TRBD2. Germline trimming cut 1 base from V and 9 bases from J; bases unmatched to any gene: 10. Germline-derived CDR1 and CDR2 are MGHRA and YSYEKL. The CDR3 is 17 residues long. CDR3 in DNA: TGCGCCAGCAGCCAAGTGTCCCTAGCGGGGGGGTTCGGTGAGCAGTTCTTC. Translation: CASSQVSLAGGFGEQFF.

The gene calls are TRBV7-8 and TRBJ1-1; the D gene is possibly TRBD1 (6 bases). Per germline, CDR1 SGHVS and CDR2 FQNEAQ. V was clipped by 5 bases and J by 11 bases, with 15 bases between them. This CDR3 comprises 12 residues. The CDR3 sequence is CASSPPGGAAFF. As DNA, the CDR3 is TGTGCCAGCAGCCCCCCGGGGGGGGCCGCTTTCTTT.

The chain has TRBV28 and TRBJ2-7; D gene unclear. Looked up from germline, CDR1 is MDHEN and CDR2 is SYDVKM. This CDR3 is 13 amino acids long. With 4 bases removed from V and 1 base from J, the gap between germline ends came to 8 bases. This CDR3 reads CASSSPRSYEQYV. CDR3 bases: TGTGCCAGCAGTTCCCCCAGGTCCTACGAGCAGTACGTC.

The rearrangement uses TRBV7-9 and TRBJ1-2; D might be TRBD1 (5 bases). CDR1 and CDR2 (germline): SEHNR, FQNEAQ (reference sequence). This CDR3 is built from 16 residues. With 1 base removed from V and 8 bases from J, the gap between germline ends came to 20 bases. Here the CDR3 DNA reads TGTGCCAGCAGCTTAGTAGGGGCAGGCGGGACGTACGGCTACACCTTC. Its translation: CASSLVGAGGTYGYTF.

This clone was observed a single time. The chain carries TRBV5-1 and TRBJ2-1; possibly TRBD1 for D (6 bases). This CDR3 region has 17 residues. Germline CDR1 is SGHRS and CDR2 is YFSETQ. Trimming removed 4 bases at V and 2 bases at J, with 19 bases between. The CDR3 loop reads CASSPPRRGGAYNEQFF. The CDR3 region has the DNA TGCGCCAGCAGCCCCCCCAGGCGTGGGGGCGCCTACAATGAGCAGTTCTTC.

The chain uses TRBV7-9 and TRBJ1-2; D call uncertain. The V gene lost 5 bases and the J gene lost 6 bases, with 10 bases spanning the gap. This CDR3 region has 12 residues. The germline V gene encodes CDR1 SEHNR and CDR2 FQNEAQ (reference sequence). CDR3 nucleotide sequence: TGTGCCAGCAGCACGGCGGCCAATGGCTACACCTTC. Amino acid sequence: CASSTAANGYTF.

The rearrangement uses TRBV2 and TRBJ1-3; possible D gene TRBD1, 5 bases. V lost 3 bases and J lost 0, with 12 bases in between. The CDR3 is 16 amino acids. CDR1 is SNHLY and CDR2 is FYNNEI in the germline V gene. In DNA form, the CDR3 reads TGTGCCAGCAGTGACAGGGTCCTTTTCTCTGGAAACACCATATATTTT. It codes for CASSDRVLFSGNTIYF.

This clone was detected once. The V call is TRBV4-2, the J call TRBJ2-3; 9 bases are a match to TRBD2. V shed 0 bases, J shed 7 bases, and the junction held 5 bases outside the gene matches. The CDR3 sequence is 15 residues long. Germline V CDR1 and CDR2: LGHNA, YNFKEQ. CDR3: CASSQERGGEHTQYF. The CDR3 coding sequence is TGTGCCAGCAGCCAAGAGCGGGGGGGTGAACATACGCAGTATTTT.

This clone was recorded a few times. CDR3 residues: CASSLPDSSNQPQHF. CDR3 DNA: TGTGCCAGCAGTTTACCGGACAGTAGCAATCAGCCCCAGCATTTT. This chain joins TRBV28 and TRBJ1-5; D may be TRBD1 (6 bases). The CDR3 length is 15 residues. V lost 2 bases, J lost 0 bases, and 8 bases lay in between. Germline CDR1 MDHEN, CDR2 SYDVKM.

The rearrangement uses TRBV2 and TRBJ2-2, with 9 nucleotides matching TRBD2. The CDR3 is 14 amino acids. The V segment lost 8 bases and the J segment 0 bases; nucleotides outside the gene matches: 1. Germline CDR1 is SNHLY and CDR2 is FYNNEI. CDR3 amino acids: CASRLAANTGELFF. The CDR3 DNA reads TGTGCCAGCCGACTAGCGGCGAACACCGGGGAGCTGTTTTTT.

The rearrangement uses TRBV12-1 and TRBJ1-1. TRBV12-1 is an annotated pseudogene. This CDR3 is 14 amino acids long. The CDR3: CASSPGSLNTEAFF. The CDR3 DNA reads TGTGCCAGCAGCCCCGGGTCTTTGAACACTGAAGCTTTCTTT.

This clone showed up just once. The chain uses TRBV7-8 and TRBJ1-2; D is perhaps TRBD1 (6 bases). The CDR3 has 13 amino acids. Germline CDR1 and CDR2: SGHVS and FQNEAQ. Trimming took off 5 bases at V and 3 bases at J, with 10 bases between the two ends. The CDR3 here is CASSRGGDYGYTF. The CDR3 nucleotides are TGTGCCAGCAGCCGTGGGGGCGACTATGGCTACACCTTC.

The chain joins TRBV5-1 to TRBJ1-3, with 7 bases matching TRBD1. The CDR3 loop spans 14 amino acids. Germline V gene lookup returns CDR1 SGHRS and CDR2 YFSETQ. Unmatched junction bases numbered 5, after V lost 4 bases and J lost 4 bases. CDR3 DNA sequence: TGCGCCAGCAGCACGGGGACAGTCGGAAACACCATATATTTT. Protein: CASSTGTVGNTIYF.

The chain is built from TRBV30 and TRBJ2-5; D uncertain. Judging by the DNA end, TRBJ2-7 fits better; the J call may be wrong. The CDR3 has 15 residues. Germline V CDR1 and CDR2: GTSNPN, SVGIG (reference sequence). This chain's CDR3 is CAWSVPRLLSLEQYF. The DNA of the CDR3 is TGTGCCTGGAGTGTACCCAGACTCCTTTCTCTCGAGCAGTACTTC.

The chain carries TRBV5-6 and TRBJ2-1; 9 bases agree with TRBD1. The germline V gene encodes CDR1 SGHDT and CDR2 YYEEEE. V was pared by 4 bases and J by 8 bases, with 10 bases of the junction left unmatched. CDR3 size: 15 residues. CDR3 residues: CASSEGQGGRDEQFF. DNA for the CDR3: TGTGCCAGCAGCGAGGGACAGGGAGGCCGCGATGAGCAGTTCTTC. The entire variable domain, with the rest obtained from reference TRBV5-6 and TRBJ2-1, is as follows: DAGVTQSPTHLIKTRGQQVTLRCSPKSGHDTVSWYQQALGQGPQFIFQYYEEEERQRGNFPDRFSGHQFPNYSSELNVNALLLGDSALYLCASSEGQGGRDEQFFGPGTRLTVL.

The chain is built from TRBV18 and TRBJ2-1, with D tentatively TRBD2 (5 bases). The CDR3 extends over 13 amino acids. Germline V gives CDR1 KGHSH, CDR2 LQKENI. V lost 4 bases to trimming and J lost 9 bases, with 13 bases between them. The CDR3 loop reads CASSQLEEVEQFF. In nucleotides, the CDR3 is TGTGCCAGCTCACAATTGGAGGAAGTTGAGCAGTTCTTC.

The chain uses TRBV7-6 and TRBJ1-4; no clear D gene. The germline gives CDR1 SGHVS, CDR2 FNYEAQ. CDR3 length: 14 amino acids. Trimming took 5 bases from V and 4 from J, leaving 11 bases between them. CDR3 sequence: CASSPSQYNEKLFF. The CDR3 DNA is TGTGCCAGCAGCCCCAGCCAATATAATGAAAAACTGTTTTTT.

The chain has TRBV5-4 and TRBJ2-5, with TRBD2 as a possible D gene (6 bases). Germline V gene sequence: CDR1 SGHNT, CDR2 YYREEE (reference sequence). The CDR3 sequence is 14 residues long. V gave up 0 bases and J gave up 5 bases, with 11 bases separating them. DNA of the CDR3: TGTGCCAGCAGCTTGGGAGGGAGGAGGGAGACCCAGTACTTC. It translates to CASSLGGRRETQYF.

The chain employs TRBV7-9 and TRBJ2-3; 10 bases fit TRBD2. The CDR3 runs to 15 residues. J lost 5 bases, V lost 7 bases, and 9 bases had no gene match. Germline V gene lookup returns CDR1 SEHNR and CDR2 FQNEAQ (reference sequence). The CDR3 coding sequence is TGTGCCAGCACAAGAGCGGGAGGGCCCGGAGATACGCAGTATTTT. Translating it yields CASTRAGGPGDTQYF.